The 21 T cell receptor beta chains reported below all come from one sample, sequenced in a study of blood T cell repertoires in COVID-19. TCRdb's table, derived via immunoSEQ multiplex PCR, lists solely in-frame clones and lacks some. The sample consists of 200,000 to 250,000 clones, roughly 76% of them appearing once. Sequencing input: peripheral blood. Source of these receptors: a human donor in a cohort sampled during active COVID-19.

Written as DNA, the CDR3 is TGTGCCAGCAGTCATGGGGCCAACGTCCTGACTTTC. Translating it yields CASSHGANVLTF. This chain uses TRBV25-1 with TRBJ2-6, with no clear D. V was cut by 5 bases and J by 3 bases, with 2 bases left in between. CDR1 and CDR2 (germline): MGHDK, SYGVNS. The CDR3 consists of 12 residues. The full variable domain, in which reference TRBV25-1 and TRBJ2-6 provide the parts outside the CDR3, is EADIYQTPRYLVIGTGKKITLECSQTMGHDKMYWYQQDPGMELHLIHYSYGVNSTEKGDLSSESTVSRIRTEHFPLTLESARPSHTSQYLCASSHGANVLTFGAGSRLTVL.

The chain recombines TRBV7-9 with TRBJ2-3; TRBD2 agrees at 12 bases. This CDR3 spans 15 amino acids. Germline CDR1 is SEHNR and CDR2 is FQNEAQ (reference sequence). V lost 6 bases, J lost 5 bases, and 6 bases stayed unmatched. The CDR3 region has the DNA TGTGCCAGCAGGCCGACTAGCGGGAGTAGAGATACGCAGTATTTT. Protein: CASRPTSGSRDTQYF.

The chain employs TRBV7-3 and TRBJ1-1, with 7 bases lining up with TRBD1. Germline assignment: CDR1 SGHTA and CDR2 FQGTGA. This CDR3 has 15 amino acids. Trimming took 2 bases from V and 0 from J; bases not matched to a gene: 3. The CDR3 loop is CASSLRDSLNTEAFF. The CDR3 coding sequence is TGTGCCAGCAGCTTACGGGACAGCCTGAACACTGAAGCTTTCTTT.

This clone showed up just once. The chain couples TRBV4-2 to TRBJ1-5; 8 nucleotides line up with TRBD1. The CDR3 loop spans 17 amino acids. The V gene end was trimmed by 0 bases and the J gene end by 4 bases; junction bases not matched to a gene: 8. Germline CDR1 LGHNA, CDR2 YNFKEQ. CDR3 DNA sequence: TGTGCCAGCAGCCAAGATAATTTCGGACAGGGTAATCAGCCCCAGCATTTT. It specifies CASSQDNFGQGNQPQHF.

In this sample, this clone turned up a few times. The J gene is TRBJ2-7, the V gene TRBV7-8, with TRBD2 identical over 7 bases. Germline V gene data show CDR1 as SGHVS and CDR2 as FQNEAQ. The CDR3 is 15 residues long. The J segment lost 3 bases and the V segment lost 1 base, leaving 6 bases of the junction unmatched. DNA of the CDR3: TGTGCCAGCAGCTTAGGGGCGGGAGCCCTCTACGAGCAGTACTTC. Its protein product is CASSLGAGALYEQYF.

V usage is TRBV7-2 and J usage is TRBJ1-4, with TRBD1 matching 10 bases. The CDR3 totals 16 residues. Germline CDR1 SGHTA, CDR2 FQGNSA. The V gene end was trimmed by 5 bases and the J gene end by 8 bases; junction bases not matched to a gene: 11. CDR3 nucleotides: TGTGCCAGCAGCCTAGTCGGTCGGGACAGGGGAGAAAAACTGTTTTTT. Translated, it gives CASSLVGRDRGEKLFF.

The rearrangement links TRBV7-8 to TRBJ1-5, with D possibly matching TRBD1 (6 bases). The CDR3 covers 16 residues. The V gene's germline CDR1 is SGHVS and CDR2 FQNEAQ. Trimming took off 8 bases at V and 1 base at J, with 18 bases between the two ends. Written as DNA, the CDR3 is TGTGCCAGCGGGGGGGCAGCAGGGACGAGCAATCAGCCCCAGCATTTT. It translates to CASGGAAGTSNQPQHF.

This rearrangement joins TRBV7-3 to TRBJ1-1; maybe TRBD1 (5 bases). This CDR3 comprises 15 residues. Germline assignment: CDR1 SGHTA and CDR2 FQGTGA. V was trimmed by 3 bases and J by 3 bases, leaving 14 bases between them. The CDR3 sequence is CASSLSGDGYTEAFF. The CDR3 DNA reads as TGTGCCAGCAGCTTGTCGGGGGACGGGTACACTGAAGCTTTCTTT.

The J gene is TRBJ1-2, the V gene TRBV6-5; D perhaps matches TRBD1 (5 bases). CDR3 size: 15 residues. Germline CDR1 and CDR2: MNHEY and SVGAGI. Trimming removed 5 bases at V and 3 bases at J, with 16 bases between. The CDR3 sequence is CASSRTRGEDYGYTF. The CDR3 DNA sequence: TGTGCCAGCAGTCGCACCCGGGGGGAGGACTATGGCTACACCTTC.

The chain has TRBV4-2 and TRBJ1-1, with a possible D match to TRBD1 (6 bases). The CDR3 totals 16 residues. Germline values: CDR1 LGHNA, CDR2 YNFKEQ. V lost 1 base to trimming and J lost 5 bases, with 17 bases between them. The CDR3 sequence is CASSQGATGGQTEAFF. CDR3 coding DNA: TGTGCCAGCAGCCAAGGGGCGACAGGCGGTCAGACTGAAGCTTTCTTT.

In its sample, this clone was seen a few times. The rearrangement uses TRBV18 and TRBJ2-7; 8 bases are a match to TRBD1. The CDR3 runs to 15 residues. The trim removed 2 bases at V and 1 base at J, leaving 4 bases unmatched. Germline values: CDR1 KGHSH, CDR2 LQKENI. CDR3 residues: CASSPSGDRSYEQYF. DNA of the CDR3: TGTGCCAGCTCACCATCTGGGGACAGGTCCTACGAGCAGTACTTC.

The CDR3 bases are TGCAGTGCTAAGGCTAGTTACGAGCAGTTCTTC. Encoded protein: CSAKASYEQFF. The rearrangement links TRBV20-1 to TRBJ2-1; D ambiguous. V lost 4 bases and J 10 bases, leaving 11 bases between the germline ends. Germline assignment: CDR1 DFQATT and CDR2 SNEGSKA (reference sequence). The CDR3 is 11 residues long.

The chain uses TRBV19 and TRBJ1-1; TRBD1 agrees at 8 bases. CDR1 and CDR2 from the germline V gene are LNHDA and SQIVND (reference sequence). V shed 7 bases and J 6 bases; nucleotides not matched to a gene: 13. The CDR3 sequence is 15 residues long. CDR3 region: CASIPLGQGAAEAFF. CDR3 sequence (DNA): TGTGCCAGTATTCCTCTGGGGCAGGGGGCGGCTGAAGCTTTCTTT.

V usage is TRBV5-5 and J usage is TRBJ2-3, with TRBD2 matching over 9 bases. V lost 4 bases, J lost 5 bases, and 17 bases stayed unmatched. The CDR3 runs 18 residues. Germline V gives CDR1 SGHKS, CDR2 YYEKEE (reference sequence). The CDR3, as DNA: TGTGCCAGCAGCGCGGGCCCCTCTCTAAGCGGGAGGAAAGATACGCAGTATTTT. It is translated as CASSAGPSLSGRKDTQYF.

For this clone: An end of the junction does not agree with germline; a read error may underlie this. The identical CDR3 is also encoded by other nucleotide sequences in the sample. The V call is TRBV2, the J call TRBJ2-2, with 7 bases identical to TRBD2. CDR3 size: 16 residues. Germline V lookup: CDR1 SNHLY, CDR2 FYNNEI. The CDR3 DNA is TGTGCCAGCAGTGAATGGGAGCTAGCGGCTACCGGGGAACTGTTTTTT. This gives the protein CASSEWELAATGELFF.

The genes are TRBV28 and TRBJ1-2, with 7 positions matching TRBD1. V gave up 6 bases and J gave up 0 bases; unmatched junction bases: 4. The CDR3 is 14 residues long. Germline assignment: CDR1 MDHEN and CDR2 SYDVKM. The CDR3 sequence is CASSGTAPNYGYTF. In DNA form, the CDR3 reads TGTGCCAGCAGCGGGACAGCACCTAACTATGGCTACACCTTC.

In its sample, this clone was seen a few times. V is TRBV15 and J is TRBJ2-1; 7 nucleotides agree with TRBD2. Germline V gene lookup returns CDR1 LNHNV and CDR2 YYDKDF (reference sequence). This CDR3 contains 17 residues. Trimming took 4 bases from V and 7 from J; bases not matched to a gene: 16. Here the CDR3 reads CATSNFLGKGGLNEQFF. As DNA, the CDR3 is TGTGCCACCAGCAACTTCCTAGGAAAGGGAGGGCTTAATGAGCAGTTCTTC.

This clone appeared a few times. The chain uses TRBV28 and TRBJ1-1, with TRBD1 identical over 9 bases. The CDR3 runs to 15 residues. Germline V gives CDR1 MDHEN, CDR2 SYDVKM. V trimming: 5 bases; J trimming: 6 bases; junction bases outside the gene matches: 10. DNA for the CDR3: TGTGCCAGCAGTCCCTACTTGGACAGGGGACCTGAAGCTTTCTTT. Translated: CASSPYLDRGPEAFF. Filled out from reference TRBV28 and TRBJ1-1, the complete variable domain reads DVKVTQSSRYLVKRTGEKVFLECVQDMDHENMFWYRQDPGLGLRLIYFSYDVKMKEKGDIPEGYSVSREKKERFSLILESASTNQTSMYLCASSPYLDRGPEAFFGQGTRLTVV.

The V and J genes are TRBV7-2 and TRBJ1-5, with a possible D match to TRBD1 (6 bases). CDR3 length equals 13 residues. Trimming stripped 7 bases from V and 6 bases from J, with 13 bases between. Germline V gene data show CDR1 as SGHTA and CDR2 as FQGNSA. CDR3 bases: TGTGCCAGCACCGTTCGGGGGGCTCAGCCCCAGCATTTT. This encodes CASTVRGAQPQHF. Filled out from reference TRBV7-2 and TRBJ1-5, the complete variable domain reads GAGVSQSPSNKVTEKGKDVELRCDPISGHTALYWYRQSLGQGLEFLIYFQGNSAPDKSGLPSDRFSAERTGGSVSTLTIQRTQQEDSAVYLCASTVRGAQPQHFGDGTRLSIL.

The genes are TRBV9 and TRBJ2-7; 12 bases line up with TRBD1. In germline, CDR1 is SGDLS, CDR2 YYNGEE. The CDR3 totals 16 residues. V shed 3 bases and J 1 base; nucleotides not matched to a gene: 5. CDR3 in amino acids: CASSGGTGGASYEQYF. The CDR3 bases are TGTGCCAGCAGCGGAGGGACAGGGGGCGCTTCCTACGAGCAGTACTTC.

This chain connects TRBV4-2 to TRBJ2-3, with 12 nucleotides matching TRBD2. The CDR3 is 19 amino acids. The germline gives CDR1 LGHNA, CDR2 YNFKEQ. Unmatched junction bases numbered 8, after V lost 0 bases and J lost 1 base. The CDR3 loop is CASSQDFASGRAGTDTQYF. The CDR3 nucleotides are TGTGCCAGCAGCCAAGATTTTGCTAGCGGGAGGGCTGGCACAGATACGCAGTATTTT.